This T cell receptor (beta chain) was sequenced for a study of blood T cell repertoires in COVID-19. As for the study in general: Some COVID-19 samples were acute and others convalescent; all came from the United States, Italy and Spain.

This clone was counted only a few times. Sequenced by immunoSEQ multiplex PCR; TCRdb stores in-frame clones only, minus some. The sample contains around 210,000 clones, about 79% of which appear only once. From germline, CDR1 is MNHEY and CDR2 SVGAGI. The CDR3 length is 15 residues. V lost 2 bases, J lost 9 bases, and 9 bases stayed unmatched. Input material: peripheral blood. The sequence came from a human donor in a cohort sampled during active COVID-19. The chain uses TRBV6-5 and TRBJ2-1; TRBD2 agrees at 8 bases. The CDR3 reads CASSYGAGGRPEQFF. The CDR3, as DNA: TGTGCCAGCAGTTACGGGGCGGGAGGTCGACCTGAGCAGTTCTTC.